Listed here are 7 T cell receptor beta chains from one sample, sequenced in a study of neurological immune-mediated disorders. One entry per CDR3 protein, called by TCRdb with MiXCR from the 5' RACE reads. The data show 75,000 to 85,000 distinct CDR3 sequences, with roughly 18% seen just once and 15% to 19% held by the top ten. The source material was PBMCs. The receptor set was obtained from a woman aged 40 to 50 in good health.

The V call is TRBV19, the J call TRBJ2-3; TRBD2 matches at 8 bases. Germline trimming cut 3 bases from V and 3 bases from J; bases unmatched to any gene: 5. The CDR3 loop spans 15 amino acids. Germline CDR1 and CDR2: LNHDA and SQIVND (reference sequence). The CDR3 protein is CASSIGASGTDTQYF. In DNA form, the CDR3 reads TGTGCCAGTAGTATCGGGGCTAGCGGGACAGATACGCAGTATTTT.

Ten or more counts support this clonotype. The rearrangement joins TRBV12-3 or TRBV12-4 to TRBJ2-5, with 7 bases aligning to TRBD2. The CDR3 is 14 residues long. With 5 bases clipped from V and 3 bases from J, the junction kept 6 bases outside the gene matches. DNA of the CDR3: TGTGCCAGCAGTCCCATGGGGAGGGAAGAGACCCAGTACTTC. Translating gives CASSPMGREETQYF.

The table lists this clonotype with many counts. The DNA of the CDR3 is TGTGCCAGCAGCCAGGTACTCGTCCAGCGGGGGGCGGACATTCAGTACTTC. Translation gives CASSQVLVQRGADIQYF. The V and J genes are TRBV3-1 and TRBJ2-4; TRBD2 matches at 9 bases. Germline V lookup: CDR1 LGHDT, CDR2 YNNKEL (reference sequence). The CDR3 totals 17 residues. The junction had 14 bases not matched to a gene; V was cut back by 3 bases and J by 8 bases.

This clonotype showed up many times. The chain couples TRBV5-1 to TRBJ2-2; 7 nucleotides line up with TRBD2. Looked up from germline, CDR1 is SGHRS and CDR2 is YFSETQ. The J segment lost 1 base and the V segment lost 4 bases, leaving 7 bases of the junction unmatched. The CDR3 length is 16 residues. The DNA for the CDR3 is TGCGCCAGCAGCCGAGCGGGGCGCGGGAACACCGGGGAGCTGTTTTTT. This sequence encodes CASSRAGRGNTGELFF.

This clonotype was found many times. V and J are TRBV9 and TRBJ1-1, with TRBD1 matching over 8 bases. V gave up 3 bases and J gave up 4 bases; unmatched junction bases: 5. CDR3 length: 14 amino acids. Germline loops: CDR1 SGDLS, CDR2 YYNGEE. In nucleotides, the CDR3 is TGTGCCAGCAGCGCAGACAGGGGAAGCACTGAAGCTTTCTTT. It codes for CASSADRGSTEAFF.

This clonotype showed up many times. The rearrangement links TRBV12-3 or TRBV12-4 to TRBJ1-1; D not certain. The length of the CDR3 is 15 residues. Trimming took 5 bases from V and 2 from J, leaving 15 bases between them. The chain's CDR3 is CASSPRVGSNTEAFF. CDR3 in DNA: TGTGCCAGCAGTCCCCGTGTTGGTAGCAACACTGAAGCTTTCTTT.

This clonotype has at least ten counts. The J gene is TRBJ2-2, the V gene TRBV5-1; 12 bases agree with TRBD2. Looked up from germline, CDR1 is SGHRS and CDR2 is YFSETQ. J was trimmed by 3 bases and V by 3 bases; bases with no gene match: 3. The CDR3 has 16 residues. CDR3: CASSSTSGGYTGELFF. Here the CDR3 DNA reads TGCGCCAGCAGCTCGACTAGCGGGGGTTACACCGGGGAGCTGTTTTTT.